These 21 T cell receptor beta chains were all obtained from the same sample, sequenced in a study of cytomegalovirus exposure and HLA in healthy donors (TCRdb year 2017). The receptor library was made with the immunoSEQ multiplex PCR assay. For the multiplex PCR, a mixture combining 60 forward primers for TCR Vbeta segments and 13 reverse primers for TCR Jbeta segments was used. Drawn from immuneACCESS, this table holds only the in-frame rearrangements with V and J called that TCRdb kept. Clones are partly lost; checked studies trace under half to an unresolved V gene and leave the rest unexplained. The sample profile shows about 140,000 clones; over 60% of them were found once. The ten largest clones add up to approximately 1.8% of the sample. Sequences were obtained from PBMCs. These receptors all stem from a man aged 40-49 years in good health and CMV-seronegative.

This chain connects TRBV7-8 to TRBJ2-3, with 12 bases matching TRBD2. This CDR3 is built from 16 residues. Trimming took 4 bases from V and 4 from J; bases not matched to a gene: 6. Germline assignment: CDR1 SGHVS and CDR2 FQNEAQ. The CDR3: CASSYPSSGGADTQYF. For the CDR3, the DNA is TGTGCCAGCAGCTACCCCTCTAGCGGGGGGGCAGATACGCAGTATTTT.

The chain has TRBV6-5 and TRBJ1-4, with TRBD1 identical over 10 bases. The trim removed 4 bases at V and 8 bases at J, leaving 7 bases unmatched. Per germline, CDR1 MNHEY and CDR2 SVGAGI. The length of the CDR3 is 15 residues. For the CDR3, the DNA is TGTGCCAGCAGTTTTGGGACAGGGGTTTCCGAAAAACTGTTTTTT. This codes for CASSFGTGVSEKLFF.

V usage is TRBV10-1 and J usage is TRBJ2-7; TRBD2 matches 8 bases. V was clipped by 2 bases and J by 7 bases; unmatched bases: 7. This CDR3 has 14 residues. Germline V CDR1 and CDR2: WNHNN, SYGVQD (reference sequence). The DNA of the CDR3 is TGCGCCAGCAGTGAGAAGTACCTAGCGGGTGAGCAGTACTTC. Translating it yields CASSEKYLAGEQYF.

CDR3 sequence: CASSPDRVNSPLHF. CDR3 sequence (DNA): TGTGCCAGCAGTCCCGACAGGGTTAATTCACCCCTCCACTTT. The chain couples TRBV7-9 to TRBJ1-6; 7 bases are a match to TRBD1. The V gene's germline CDR1 is SEHNR and CDR2 FQNEAQ (reference sequence). The CDR3 has 14 amino acids. V shed 6 bases and J 6 bases; nucleotides not matched to a gene: 5.

This chain joins TRBV6-5 and TRBJ2-7; 9 bases line up with TRBD1. From germline, CDR1 is MNHEY and CDR2 SVGAGI. Trimming at V came to 7 bases and at J to 5 bases, leaving 3 bases not matched to a gene. This CDR3 contains 12 residues. The CDR3 DNA is TGTGCCAGCAACAGGGGGCTGAACGAGCAGTACTTC. Its translation is CASNRGLNEQYF.

The V gene is TRBV6-5, the J gene TRBJ2-7, with 8 bases lining up with TRBD2. This CDR3 region has 16 residues. The junction had 9 bases not matched to a gene; V was cut back by 0 bases and J by 5 bases. Germline V gene data show CDR1 as MNHEY and CDR2 as SVGAGI. For the CDR3, the DNA is TGTGCCAGCAGTTACTCGATCCGCGGGGGGCACCACGAGCAGTACTTC. Protein: CASSYSIRGGHHEQYF.

This clone occurred once. Compared with germline, one end of the junction differs, possibly owing to a read error. This sequence joins TRBV7-9 and TRBJ1-2; weak D call: TRBD1 (6 bases). Germline CDR1 is SEHNR and CDR2 is FQNEAQ (reference sequence). The CDR3 is 12 residues long. The CDR3 nucleotides are TGTTCCAGCAGCTACCACAGGGATGGCTACACCTTC. Protein: CSSSYHRDGYTF.

This chain connects TRBV4-1 to TRBJ1-2, with 10 bases fitting TRBD1. The V gene's germline CDR1 is MGHRA and CDR2 YSYEKL. The CDR3 sequence is 14 residues long. CDR3 loop: CASRDRGGHYGYTF. The CDR3 DNA reads TGCGCTAGCCGGGACAGGGGAGGCCACTATGGCTACACCTTC.

The chain uses TRBV6-5 and TRBJ1-5, with a tentative D call TRBD1 (6 bases). This CDR3 has 15 residues. V lost 6 bases, J lost 6 bases, and 18 bases lay in between. Germline V gene data show CDR1 as MNHEY and CDR2 as SVGAGI. This chain's CDR3 is CASRPHRADGQPQHF. The CDR3 DNA is TGTGCCAGCAGGCCACACAGGGCTGACGGTCAGCCCCAGCATTTT.

This clone appeared a few times. V usage is TRBV9 and J usage is TRBJ2-7; 12 bases are shared with TRBD2. Germline V gene lookup returns CDR1 SGDLS and CDR2 YYNGEE. Losses at the gene ends were 4 bases for V and 5 bases for J; bases not matched to a gene: 7. The CDR3 is 15 amino acids. The CDR3 DNA sequence: TGTGCCAGCAGCCTGGGACTAGCGGGTATCAACGAGCAGTACTTC. Its translation: CASSLGLAGINEQYF.

The rearrangement links TRBV2 to TRBJ1-2; 9 bases line up with TRBD1. Germline V gene sequence: CDR1 SNHLY, CDR2 FYNNEI. After removal of 1 base from V and 4 bases from J, the junction contained 10 bases not matched to a gene. This CDR3 comprises 17 residues. The CDR3 protein is CASSEGGGTGLGYGYTF. The CDR3 bases are TGTGCCAGCAGTGAAGGTGGTGGGACAGGGTTGGGCTATGGCTACACCTTC.

This clone turned up a few times. At one of its ends the junction is not consistent with the germline gene, which may arise from a read error. The gene calls are TRBV7-9 and TRBJ2-5; D gene ambiguous. Germline V gene data show CDR1 as SEHNR and CDR2 as FQNEAQ (reference sequence). This CDR3 region has 15 residues. In DNA form, the CDR3 reads TGTTCCAGCAGCTTCCCAACGACAAGGCCCGAGACCCAGTACTTC. This codes for CSSSFPTTRPETQYF.

The chain is built from TRBV5-6 and TRBJ2-1, with TRBD2 matching 13 bases. This CDR3 is built from 16 residues. CDR1 SGHDT and CDR2 YYEEEE come from the germline V gene. Unmatched junction bases numbered 4, after V lost 0 bases and J lost 7 bases. The CDR3 DNA is TGTGCCAGCAGCTTGGTACTAGCGGGAGGGGGGAATGAGCAGTTCTTC. It codes for CASSLVLAGGGNEQFF.

DNA for the CDR3: TGTGCCTGGAGTAGGGACAGGGTCTATGGCTACACCTTC. This encodes CAWSRDRVYGYTF. The chain has TRBV30 and TRBJ1-2; 9 nucleotides align to TRBD1. V gave up 2 bases and J gave up 4 bases; unmatched junction bases: 2. The germline V gene has CDR1 GTSNPN and CDR2 SVGIG (reference sequence). The CDR3 runs 13 residues.

The chain has TRBV6-5 and TRBJ2-5, with D possibly matching TRBD1 (6 bases). V gave up 6 bases and J gave up 1 base, with 12 bases separating them. This CDR3 contains 14 residues. Germline V gene lookup returns CDR1 MNHEY and CDR2 SVGAGI. CDR3 sequence: CASSKYRAQETQYF. CDR3 nucleotides: TGTGCCAGCAGCAAGTACAGGGCCCAAGAGACCCAGTACTTC.

This clone has just one count. V is TRBV9 and J is TRBJ2-3; D might be TRBD1 (6 bases). Germline CDR1 is SGDLS and CDR2 is YYNGEE. Deletions cut 4 bases from V and 2 bases from J, with 14 bases between. This CDR3 contains 15 residues. CDR3 sequence reads: CASSPQDRHTDTQYF. Written as DNA, the CDR3 is TGTGCCAGCAGCCCCCAGGACAGACACACAGATACGCAGTATTTT. Full variable domain (remainder filled in from reference TRBV9 and TRBJ2-3): DSGVTQTPKHLITATGQRVTLRCSPRSGDLSVYWYQQSLDQGLQFLIQYYNGEERAKGNILERFSAQQFPDLHSELNLSSLELGDSALYFCASSPQDRHTDTQYFGPGTRLTVL.

To note about this clone: The junction shows a germline mismatch at one end, possibly a read error. The chain employs TRBV5-6 and TRBJ2-6; 12 bases are a match to TRBD1. CDR1 is SGHDT and CDR2 is YYEEEE in the germline V gene. The CDR3 totals 19 residues. The CDR3 sequence: CASSLDGGTGGGGANGLTF. For the CDR3, the DNA is TGTGCCAGCAGCTTGGATGGGGGGACAGGGGGCGGCGGGGCCAACGGCCTGACTTTC.

Comments on this clone: At one end the junction does not follow the germline gene, possibly because of a read error. This chain joins TRBV6-5 and TRBJ2-7; D unclear. Germline loops: CDR1 MNHEY, CDR2 SVGAGI. The CDR3 spans 13 residues. The CDR3 region is CASSLLGSHEQYF. CDR3 nucleotide sequence: TGTGCCAGCAGCCTCCTGGGCTCCCACGAGCAGTACTTC.

The gene calls are TRBV19 and TRBJ1-1; perhaps TRBD1 as D (5 bases). V lost 0 bases to trimming and J lost 0 bases, with 23 bases between them. Per germline, CDR1 LNHDA and CDR2 SQIVND (reference sequence). This CDR3 has 20 residues. The DNA for the CDR3 is TGTGCCAGTAGTATAGATGTGGTCCGGACAAGCCGTTTTTTGAACACTGAAGCTTTCTTT. As protein: CASSIDVVRTSRFLNTEAFF.

The rearrangement links TRBV28 to TRBJ1-2, with D uncertain. The CDR3 sequence is 14 residues long. V was cut by 2 bases and J by 0 bases, with 7 bases left in between. The germline gives CDR1 MDHEN, CDR2 SYDVKM. CDR3 nucleotides: TGTGCCAGCAGTTTAGACACCTCTAACTATGGCTACACCTTC. Translated, it gives CASSLDTSNYGYTF.

The chain links TRBV6-6 to TRBJ1-1; D possibly corresponds to TRBD1 (5 bases). With 5 bases removed from V and 5 bases from J, the gap between germline ends came to 15 bases. This CDR3 region has 14 residues. The germline V gene encodes CDR1 MNHNY and CDR2 SVGAGI (reference sequence). CDR3 sequence reads: CASSPRAGRTEAFF. For the CDR3, the DNA is TGTGCCAGCAGTCCCAGGGCAGGGCGGACTGAAGCTTTCTTT.